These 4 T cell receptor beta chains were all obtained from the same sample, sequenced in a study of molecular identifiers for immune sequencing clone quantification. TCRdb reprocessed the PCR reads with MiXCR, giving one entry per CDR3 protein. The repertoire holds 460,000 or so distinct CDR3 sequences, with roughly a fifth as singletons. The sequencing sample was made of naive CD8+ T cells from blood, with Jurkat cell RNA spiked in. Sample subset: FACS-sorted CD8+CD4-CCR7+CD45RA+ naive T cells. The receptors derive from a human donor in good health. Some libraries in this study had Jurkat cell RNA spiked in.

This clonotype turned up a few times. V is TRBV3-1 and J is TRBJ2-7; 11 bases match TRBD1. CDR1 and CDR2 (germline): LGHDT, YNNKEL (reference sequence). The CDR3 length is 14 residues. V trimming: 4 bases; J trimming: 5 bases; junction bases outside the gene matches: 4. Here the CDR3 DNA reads TGTGCCAGCAGCCCAACGGGACAGGGGGACGAGCAGTACTTC. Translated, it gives CASSPTGQGDEQYF.

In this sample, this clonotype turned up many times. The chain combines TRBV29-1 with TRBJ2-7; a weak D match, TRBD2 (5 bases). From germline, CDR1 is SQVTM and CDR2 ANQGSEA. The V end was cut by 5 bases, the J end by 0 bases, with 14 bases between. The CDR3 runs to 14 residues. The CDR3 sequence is CSVYGGQTSYEQYF. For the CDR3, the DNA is TGCAGCGTTTACGGCGGGCAAACCTCCTACGAGCAGTACTTC.

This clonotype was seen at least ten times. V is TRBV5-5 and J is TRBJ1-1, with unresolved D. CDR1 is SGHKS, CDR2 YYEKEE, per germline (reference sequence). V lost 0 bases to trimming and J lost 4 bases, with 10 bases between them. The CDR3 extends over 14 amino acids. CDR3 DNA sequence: TGTGCCAGCAGCTTGGAAATATGGGGCACTGAAGCTTTCTTT. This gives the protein CASSLEIWGTEAFF.

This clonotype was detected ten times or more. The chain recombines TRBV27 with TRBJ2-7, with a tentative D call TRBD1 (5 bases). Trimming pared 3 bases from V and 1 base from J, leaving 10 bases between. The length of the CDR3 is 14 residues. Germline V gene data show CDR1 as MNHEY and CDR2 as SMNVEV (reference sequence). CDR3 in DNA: TGTGCCAGCAGTTTTGGCAGGGCGTCCTACGAGCAGTACTTC. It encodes CASSFGRASYEQYF.